This T cell receptor beta chain was found in a study of cytomegalovirus exposure and HLA in healthy donors. General study findings and limits: A later analysis found TCR association rates differed by HLA locus, highest for DRB1 and lowest for HLA-C. TCR sequences were mostly rare, though some public TCRs occurred in many donors. In a later analysis, V- and J-gene trimming of beta chains associated with a DCLRE1C missense variant, replicated independently.

The junction had 15 bases not matched to a gene; V was cut back by 5 bases and J by 8 bases. The germline V gene has CDR1 SGHNT and CDR2 YENEEA. This CDR3 comprises 16 residues. The PCR contained 60 Vbeta and 13 Jbeta primers. Here immunoSEQ multiplex PCR was the method, and the copy in TCRdb shows in-frame clones only, minus some. The data hold about 190,000 clones, with 70% to 75% observed a single time. On this clone itself: The antigen is not known.

The chain recombines TRBV11-3 with TRBJ2-1, with 7 positions matching TRBD2. The sample taken for sequencing was PBMCs. The TCR originated in a woman between 25 and 40 years old in good health and CMV-seropositive. CDR3 in DNA: TGTGCCAGCAGCCCGCACGCGGGGGAGGGGATCGATGAGCAGTTCTTC. It encodes CASSPHAGEGIDEQFF. Looking up the rest from reference TRBV11-3 and TRBJ2-1 gives the full variable domain: EAGVVQSPRYKIIEKKQPVAFWCNPISGHNTLYWYLQNLGQGPELLIRYENEEAVDDSQLPKDRFSAERLKGVDSTLKIQPAELGDSAVYLCASSPHAGEGIDEQFFGPGTRLTVL.